This T cell receptor (beta chain) is drawn from a study of cytomegalovirus exposure and HLA in healthy donors. V lost 1 base to trimming and J lost 3 bases; unmatched junction nucleotides: 7. CDR1 is SQVTM, CDR2 ANQGSEA, per germline. The CDR3 extends over 15 amino acids. PCR employed 60 Vbeta and 13 Jbeta primers. TCRdb keeps only in-frame clones here, not all; method: immunoSEQ multiplex PCR. This sample contains 100,000 to 150,000 clones. The sequence derives from a woman in her 40s in good health and CMV-seropositive. The V gene is TRBV29-1, the J gene TRBJ1-1, with 8 bases fitting TRBD1. Sequencing was done on a sample of PBMCs. CDR3 region: CSVEGWTGRDTEAFF. As DNA, the CDR3 is TGCAGCGTTGAAGGCTGGACAGGGAGGGACACTGAAGCTTTCTTT.